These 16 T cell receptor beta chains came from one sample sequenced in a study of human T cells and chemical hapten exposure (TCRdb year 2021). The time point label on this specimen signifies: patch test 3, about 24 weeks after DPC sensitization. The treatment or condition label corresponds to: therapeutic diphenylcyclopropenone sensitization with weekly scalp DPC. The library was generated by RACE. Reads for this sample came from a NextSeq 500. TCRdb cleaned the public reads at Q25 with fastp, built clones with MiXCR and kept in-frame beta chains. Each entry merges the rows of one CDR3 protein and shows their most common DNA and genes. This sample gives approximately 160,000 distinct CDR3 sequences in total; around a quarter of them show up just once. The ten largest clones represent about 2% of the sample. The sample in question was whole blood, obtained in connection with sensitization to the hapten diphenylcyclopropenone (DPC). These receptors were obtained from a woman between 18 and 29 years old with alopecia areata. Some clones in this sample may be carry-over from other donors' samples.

The CDR3 region is CASSQESGYSYYGYTF. DNA for the CDR3: TGCGCCAGCAGCCAAGAATCGGGATACAGCTACTATGGCTACACCTTC. The V call is TRBV4-3, the J call TRBJ1-2; D remains unclear. The CDR3 extends over 16 amino acids. Trimming cost V 0 bases and J 3 bases, with 14 bases left between them. Germline CDR1 LGHNA, CDR2 YSLEER.

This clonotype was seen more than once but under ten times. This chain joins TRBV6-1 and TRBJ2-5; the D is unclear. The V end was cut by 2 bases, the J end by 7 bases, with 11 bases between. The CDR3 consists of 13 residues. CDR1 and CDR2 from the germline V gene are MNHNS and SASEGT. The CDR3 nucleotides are TGTGCCAGCAGTGAAAGTGTCAGTGGGACCCAGTACTTC. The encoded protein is CASSESVSGTQYF.

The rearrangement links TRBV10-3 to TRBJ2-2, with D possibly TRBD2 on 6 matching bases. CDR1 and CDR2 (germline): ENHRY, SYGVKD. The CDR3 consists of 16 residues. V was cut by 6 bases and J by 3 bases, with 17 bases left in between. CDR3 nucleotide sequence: TGTGCCATCAGCCAACTACCGGGAGAAGACACCGGGGAGCTGTTTTTT. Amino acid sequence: CAISQLPGEDTGELFF.

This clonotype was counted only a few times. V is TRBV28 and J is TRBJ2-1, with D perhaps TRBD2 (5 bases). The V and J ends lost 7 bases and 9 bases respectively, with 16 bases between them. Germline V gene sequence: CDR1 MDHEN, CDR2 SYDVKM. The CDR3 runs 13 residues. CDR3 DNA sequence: TGTGCCAGCAACCGGGATGGGAGCTCTGAGCAGTTCTTC. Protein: CASNRDGSSEQFF.

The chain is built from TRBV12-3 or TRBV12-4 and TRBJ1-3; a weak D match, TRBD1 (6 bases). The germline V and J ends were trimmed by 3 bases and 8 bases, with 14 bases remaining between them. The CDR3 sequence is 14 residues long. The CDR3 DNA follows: TGTGCCAGCAGTTTTGGACAGAAAGGGCACACCATATATTTT. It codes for CASSFGQKGHTIYF.

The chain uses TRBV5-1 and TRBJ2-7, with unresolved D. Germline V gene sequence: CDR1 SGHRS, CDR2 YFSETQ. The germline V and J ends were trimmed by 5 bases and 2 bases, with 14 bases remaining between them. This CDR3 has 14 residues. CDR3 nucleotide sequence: TGCGCCAGCAGAATGCCAGGTGGCCCCTACGAGCAGTACTTC. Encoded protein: CASRMPGGPYEQYF.

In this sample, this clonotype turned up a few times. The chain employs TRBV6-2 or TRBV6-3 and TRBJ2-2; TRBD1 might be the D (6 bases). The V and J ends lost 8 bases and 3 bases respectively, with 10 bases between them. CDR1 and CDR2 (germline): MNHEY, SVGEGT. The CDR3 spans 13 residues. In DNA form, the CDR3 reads TGTGCCAGCCTCGGACAGTACACCGGGGAGCTGTTTTTT. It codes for CASLGQYTGELFF.

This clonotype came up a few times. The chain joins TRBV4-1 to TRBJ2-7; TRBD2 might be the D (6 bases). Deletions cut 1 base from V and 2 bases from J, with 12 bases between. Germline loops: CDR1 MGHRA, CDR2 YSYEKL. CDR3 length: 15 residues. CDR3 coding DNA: TGCGCCAGCAGCCAAGTGGCGGGGCCAACCTACGAGCAGTACTTC. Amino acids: CASSQVAGPTYEQYF.

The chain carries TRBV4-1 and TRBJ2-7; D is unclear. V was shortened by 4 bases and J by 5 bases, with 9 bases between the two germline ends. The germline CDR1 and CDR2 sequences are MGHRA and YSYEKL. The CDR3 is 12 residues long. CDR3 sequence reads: CASSPDTDEQYF. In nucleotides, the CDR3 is TGCGCCAGCAGCCCCGACACCGACGAGCAGTACTTC.

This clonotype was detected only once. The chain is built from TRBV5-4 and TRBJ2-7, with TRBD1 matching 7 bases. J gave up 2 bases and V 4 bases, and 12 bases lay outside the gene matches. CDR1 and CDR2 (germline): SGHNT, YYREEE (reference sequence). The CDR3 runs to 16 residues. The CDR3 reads CASSNPPRDSPYEQYF. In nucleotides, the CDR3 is TGTGCCAGCAGCAATCCTCCGAGGGACAGTCCCTACGAGCAGTACTTC.

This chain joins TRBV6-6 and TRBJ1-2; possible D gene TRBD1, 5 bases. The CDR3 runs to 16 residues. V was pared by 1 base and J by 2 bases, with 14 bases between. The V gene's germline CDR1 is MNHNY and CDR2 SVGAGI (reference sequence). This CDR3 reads CASSYWAMGPNYGYTF. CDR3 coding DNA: TGTGCCAGCAGTTACTGGGCCATGGGACCGAACTATGGCTACACCTTC.

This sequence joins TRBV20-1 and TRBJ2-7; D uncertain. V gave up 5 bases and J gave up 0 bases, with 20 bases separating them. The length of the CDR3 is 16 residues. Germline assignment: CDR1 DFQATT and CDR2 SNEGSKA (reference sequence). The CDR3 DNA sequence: TGCAGTGCTCGTTACTTTGGTGGGCCAAGCTCCTACGAGCAGTACTTC. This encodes CSARYFGGPSSYEQYF.

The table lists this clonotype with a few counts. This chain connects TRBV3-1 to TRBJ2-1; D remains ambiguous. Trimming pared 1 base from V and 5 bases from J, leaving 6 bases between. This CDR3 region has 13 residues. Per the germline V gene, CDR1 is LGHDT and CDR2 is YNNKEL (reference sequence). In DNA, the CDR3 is TGTGCCAGCAGCCAAGTTGGGAACAATGAGCAGTTCTTC. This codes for CASSQVGNNEQFF.

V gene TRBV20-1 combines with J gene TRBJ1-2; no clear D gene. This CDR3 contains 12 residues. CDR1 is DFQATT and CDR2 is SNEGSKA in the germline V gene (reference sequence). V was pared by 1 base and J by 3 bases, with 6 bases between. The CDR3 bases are TGCAGTGCTAGAGCTGGCGACTATGGCTACACCTTC. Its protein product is CSARAGDYGYTF.

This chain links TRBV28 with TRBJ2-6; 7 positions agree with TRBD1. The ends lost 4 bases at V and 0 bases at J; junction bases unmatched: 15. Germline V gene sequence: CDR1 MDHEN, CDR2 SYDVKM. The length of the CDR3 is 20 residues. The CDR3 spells CASSSPELDRAASGANVLTF. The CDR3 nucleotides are TGTGCCAGCAGTTCCCCGGAACTAGACAGGGCGGCCTCTGGGGCCAACGTCCTGACTTTC.

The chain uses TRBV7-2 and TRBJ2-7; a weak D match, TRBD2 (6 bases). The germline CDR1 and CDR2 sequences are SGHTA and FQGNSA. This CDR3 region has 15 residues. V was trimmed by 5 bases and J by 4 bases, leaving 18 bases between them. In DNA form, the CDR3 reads TGTGCCAGCAGCCGGTCACTAGCTCAAAAGTACGAGCAGTACTTC. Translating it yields CASSRSLAQKYEQYF.